Following are 10 T cell receptor beta chains from one sample sequenced in a study of CD8+CD57+ T cells in acquired aplastic anemia. Genomic DNA provided the template from which TCR beta VDJ and CDR3 profiles were obtained. TCRdb re-called the reads through MiXCR, storing one row per CDR3 protein. The table has around 400,000 distinct CDR3 sequences, roughly 64% seen once; the top ten hold 3.5% to 4.5%. Sequences were obtained from sorted CD4+, CD8+, or CD8+CD57+ T cells (not recorded which) from PBMCs. The receptors stem from a human donor in good health, serving as a control.

The rearrangement joins TRBV9 to TRBJ2-7; D possibly corresponds to TRBD1 (5 bases). CDR1 and CDR2 from the germline V gene are SGDLS and YYNGEE. There are 14 residues in the CDR3. Trimming took off 3 bases at V and 11 bases at J, with 21 bases between the two ends. The CDR3: CASSGDGEWGAEYF. As DNA, the CDR3 is TGTGCCAGCAGCGGCGACGGAGAGTGGGGCGCGGAGTACTTC.

Details on this clonotype: The DNA is left out, because the CDR3 cannot be placed on it with certainty; the CDR3 is given as TCRdb lists it. This chain uses TRBV7-2 with TRBJ1-2. CDR1 is SGHTA, CDR2 FQGNSA, per germline. Including both end residues, the CDR3 is 15 amino acids long. The CDR3 loop reads CASSLATDYGYTFTF.

As for this clonotype: This CDR3 fails to terminate in the conserved phenylalanine or tryptophan, so it likely reflects a read error. This sequence joins TRBV10-3 and TRBJ1-5, with D perhaps matching TRBD1 (6 bases). V lost 8 bases and J lost 5, with 13 bases in between. The CDR3 has 13 amino acids. Germline CDR1 reads ENHRY; CDR2 reads SYGVKD. The CDR3, as DNA: TGTGCCATCGGGGACATCGGAGATCAGCCCCAGCATTCT. Translating it yields CAIGDIGDQPQHS.

A word on this clonotype: No conserved phenylalanine or tryptophan is present at the end of the CDR3, so a read error is the likely explanation. Because the CDR3's place on the DNA is in doubt, the DNA is left out and the CDR3 is given as listed by TCRdb. The chain recombines TRBV2 with TRBJ2-3; the D segment call TRBD1 is taken from the table without a DNA check. In germline, CDR1 is SNHLY, CDR2 FYNNEI. From its first to its last residue, the CDR3 has 15 amino acids. CDR3 residues: CASNPQGAGQPQHFG.

The chain combines TRBV7-9 with TRBJ2-7, with D uncertain. Germline-derived CDR1 and CDR2 are SEHNR and FQNEAQ (reference sequence). The CDR3 covers 13 residues. V was clipped by 3 bases and J by 5 bases, with 11 bases between them. The CDR3 protein is CASSFSSRDEQYF. CDR3 nucleotides: TGTGCCAGCAGCTTTTCTTCCCGAGACGAGCAGTACTTC.

This clonotype was seen repeatedly, ten times or more. The chain joins TRBV6-6 to TRBJ1-5; 9 bases agree with TRBD1. Germline lookup yields CDR1 MNHNY and CDR2 SVGAGI (reference sequence). This CDR3 has 15 amino acids. The junction had 2 bases not matched to a gene; V was cut back by 4 bases and J by 1 base. CDR3 in DNA: TGTGCCAGCAGTTTCGGGACAGGGAGCAATCAGCCCCAGCATTTT. Encoded protein: CASSFGTGSNQPQHF.

To note about this clonotype: The junction differs from germline at one of its ends, possibly a read error. The chain carries TRBV2 and TRBJ2-3, with a possible D match to TRBD2 (6 bases). The CDR3 loop spans 17 amino acids. Per germline, CDR1 SNHLY and CDR2 FYNNEI. The CDR3 nucleotides are TGTGCCAGCAGCTTGGAGGGGTCTACCGTCGGCTACACCTCGCATTATTTT. This codes for CASSLEGSTVGYTSHYF. The full variable domain, rest sourced from reference TRBV2 and TRBJ2-3, is EPEVTQTPSHQVTQMGQEVILRCVPISNHLYFYWYRQILGQKVEFLVSFYNNEISEKSEIFDDQFSVERPDGSNFTLKIRSTKLEDSAMYFCASSLEGSTVGYTSHYFGPGTRLTVL.

The chain uses TRBV12-3 or TRBV12-4 and TRBJ1-2; D remains unclear. Trimming took off 6 bases at V and 3 bases at J, with 14 bases between the two ends. The CDR3 has 14 amino acids. The CDR3 nucleotides read TGTGCCAGCAGACCAGGCCGGGGAGACTATGGCTACACCTTC. The encoded protein is CASRPGRGDYGYTF.

On this clonotype: The junction departs from the called germline gene at one end, perhaps through a read error. V is TRBV5-1 and J is TRBJ1-1, with D possibly matching TRBD1 (5 bases). From germline, CDR1 is SGHRS and CDR2 YFSETQ. The CDR3 sequence is 15 residues long. CDR3 nucleotides: TGTGCCAGCAGCTGGGCCGACAGATTCAACACTGAAGCTTTCTTT. It codes for CASSWADRFNTEAFF.

Notes on this clonotype: This may stem from a read error, because a much larger clone lies one nucleotide away. The CDR3 carries no conserved terminal phenylalanine or tryptophan, so it likely arises from a read error. This sequence joins TRBV30 and TRBJ1-1; a possible D gene is TRBD1 (6 bases). Germline V CDR1 and CDR2: GTSNPN, SVGIG (reference sequence). V gave up 2 bases and J gave up 2 bases, with 9 bases separating them. CDR3 length: 13 residues. The CDR3 region is CAWSRRGNTEAFL. CDR3 in DNA: TGTGCCTGGAGTCGCAGGGGAAACACTGAAGCTTTCCTT.